Included here is one T cell receptor (beta chain) sequence, with context. This clone's antigen is unknown. Qualities for individual bases were not recorded, and no much larger clone is one base off. The sample is drawn from a study of T cell responses to AZD1222 COVID-19 vaccine (dated by TCRdb to the early 2020s). In the study overall: Because spike-specific TCR depth and breadth did not differ between the two schedules, AZD1222 recipients who got a second dose at roughly 4 weeks were pooled with those who got a second dose at roughly 12 weeks. A total of more than 230 trial participants underwent TCR sequencing, of whom some 210 received two doses of AZD1222 and some 26 received two doses of the MenACWY control vaccine. Trial participants were enrolled by age into 18-55, 56-69 and 70-plus year subgroups, with about 150, 27 and 61 TCR-sequenced participants respectively. Study-wide conclusions, independent of this receptor: No day 14 peak-response samples were available, so repertoires were characterized only after the peak T cell response. Reportedly, close to half of the unique spike-specific TCRs recognized epitopes lying outside the regions that are mutated in the B.1.351 and B.1.1.7 variants. CD4 TCRs associated with the vaccine covered the entire spike protein, and the dominant responses were in regions 160-218 and 743-854. The 56-69-year group was small, and its depth increase did not reach significance, likely because of low power. Conclusions about previously exposed vaccinees are limited, since just five or six AZD1222 recipients were seropositive for SARS-CoV-2 at baseline. Participants were mostly white British, with more females than males. The authors suggested clonal diversity may have been underestimated. After two AZD1222 doses, spike-specific TCR breadth and depth were significantly higher than at day 0 and than in MenACWY recipients.

The label giving this sample's time point can be read as: baseline before first vaccination. Vaccinee samples came from UK trials COV001 and COV002, including a single-blind randomized controlled phase 2/3 trial of AZD1222 (ChAdOx1 nCoV-19) in healthy adults. For TCRbeta chain sequencing, PBMC samples were collected from trial participants at day 0 and at day 28 after the second dose. The CDR3 regions of human TCRbeta chains were subjected to immunosequencing. Concerning the study's data processing: TCRs in the repertoires were compared against a reference library of SARS-CoV-2-specific TCRs that had been generated with the MIRA antigen-specificity platform. Breadth was defined as the fraction of unique TCRs that were SARS-CoV-2-associated. Depth was defined as the fraction of total T cells that were SARS-CoV-2-associated. Using the MIRA data, each spike-specific TCR was assigned both to the spike region to which the TCR was reactive and to a CD4 or CD8 class. Log10-transformed breadth and depth values were compared by one-way ANOVA with Sidak's multiple comparisons tests. TCRdb limited this immuneACCESS table to in-frame rearrangements with V and J called. A share of clones is missing; checked studies link under half to unresolved V genes, and the rest is unexplained. That table is the source of V, J and clone size, and D and trimming were worked out from the DNA. The sample records 100,000 to 150,000 clones, just over 90% of which are singletons. The top ten hold 6.9% of the sample.

This clonotype originated in an adult in good health. The sequencing used peripheral blood, collected on day 0 of AZD1222 vaccination.

The CDR3 region: CASSWTLQSEAFF. The sequenced DNA: TGTGCCAGCAGCTGGACCCTTCAGTCTGAAGCTTTCTTT. Recombination connected TRBV14 to TRBJ1-1; confidence is insufficient to name the D gene. V loses 5 bases, J loses 6 bases, and the germline ends lie 13 bases apart. CDR1 and CDR2, looked up from the germline V gene, are SGHDN and FVKESK. The CDR3 sequence holds 13 residues, the cysteine and phenylalanine included. Just the 39-base CDR3 DNA is kept, in frame starting at base 1.